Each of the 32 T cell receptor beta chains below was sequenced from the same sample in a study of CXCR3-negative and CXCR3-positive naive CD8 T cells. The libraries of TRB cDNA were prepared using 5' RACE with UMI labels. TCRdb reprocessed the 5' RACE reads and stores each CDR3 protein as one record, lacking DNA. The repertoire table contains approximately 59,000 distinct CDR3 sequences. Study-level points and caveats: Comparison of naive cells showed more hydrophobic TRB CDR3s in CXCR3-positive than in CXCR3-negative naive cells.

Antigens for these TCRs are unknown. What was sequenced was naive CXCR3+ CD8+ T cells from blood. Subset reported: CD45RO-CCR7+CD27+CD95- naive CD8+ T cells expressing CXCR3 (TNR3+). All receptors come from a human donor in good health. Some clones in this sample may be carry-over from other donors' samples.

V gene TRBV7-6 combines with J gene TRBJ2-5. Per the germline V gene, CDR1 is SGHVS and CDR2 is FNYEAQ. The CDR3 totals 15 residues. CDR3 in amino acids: CASSLEDRPKETQYF.

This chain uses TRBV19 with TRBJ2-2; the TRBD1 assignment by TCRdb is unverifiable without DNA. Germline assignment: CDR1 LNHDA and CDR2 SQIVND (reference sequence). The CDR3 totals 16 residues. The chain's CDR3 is CASRSDGGRGTGELFF.

CDR3 region: CASSPRGGPYEQYF. V gene TRBV21-1 combines with J gene TRBJ2-7; the TCRdb D gene call, TRBD1, has no DNA to confirm it. TRBV21-1 is a listed pseudogene. CDR3 length: 14 residues.

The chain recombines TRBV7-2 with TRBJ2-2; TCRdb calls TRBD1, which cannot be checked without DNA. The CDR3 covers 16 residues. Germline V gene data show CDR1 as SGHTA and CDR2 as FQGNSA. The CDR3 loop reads CASSWGPGGATGELFF.

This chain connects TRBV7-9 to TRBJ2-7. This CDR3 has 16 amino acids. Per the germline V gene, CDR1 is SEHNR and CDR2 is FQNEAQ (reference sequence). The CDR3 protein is CASSNRDGFLINEQYF. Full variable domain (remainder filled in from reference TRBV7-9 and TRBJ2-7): DTGVSQNPRHKITKRGQNVTFRCDPISEHNRLYWYRQTLGQGPEFLTYFQNEAQLEKSRLLSDRFSAERPKGSFSTLEIQRTEQGDSAMYLCASSNRDGFLINEQYFGPGTRLTVT.

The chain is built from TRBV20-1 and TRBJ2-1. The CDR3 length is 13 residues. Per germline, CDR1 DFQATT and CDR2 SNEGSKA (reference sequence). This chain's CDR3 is CSARVGQLNEQFF.

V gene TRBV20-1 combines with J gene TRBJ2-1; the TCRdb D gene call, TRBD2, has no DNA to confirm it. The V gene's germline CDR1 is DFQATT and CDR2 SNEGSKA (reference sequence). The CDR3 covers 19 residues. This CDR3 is CSARDGRLAGGRTYNEQFF.

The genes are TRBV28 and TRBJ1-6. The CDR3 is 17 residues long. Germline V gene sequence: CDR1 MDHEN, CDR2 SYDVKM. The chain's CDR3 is CASGTTEYNFYNSPLHF.

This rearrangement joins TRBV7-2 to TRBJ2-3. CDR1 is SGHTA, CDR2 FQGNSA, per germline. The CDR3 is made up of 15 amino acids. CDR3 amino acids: CASIHRYLSTDTQYF.

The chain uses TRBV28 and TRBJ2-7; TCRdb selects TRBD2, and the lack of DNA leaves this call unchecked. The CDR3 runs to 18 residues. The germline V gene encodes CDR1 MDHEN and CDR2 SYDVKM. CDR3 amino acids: CASSFDGGALARSYEQYF.

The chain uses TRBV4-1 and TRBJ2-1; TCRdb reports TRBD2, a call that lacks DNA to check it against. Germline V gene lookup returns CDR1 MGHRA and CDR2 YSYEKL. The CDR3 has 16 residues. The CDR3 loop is CASSQGRRETGHEQFF.

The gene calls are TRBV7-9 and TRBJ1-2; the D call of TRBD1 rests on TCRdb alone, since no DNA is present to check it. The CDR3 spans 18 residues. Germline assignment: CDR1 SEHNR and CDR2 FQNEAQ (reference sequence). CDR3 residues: CACSLDGLWGESDYGYTF.

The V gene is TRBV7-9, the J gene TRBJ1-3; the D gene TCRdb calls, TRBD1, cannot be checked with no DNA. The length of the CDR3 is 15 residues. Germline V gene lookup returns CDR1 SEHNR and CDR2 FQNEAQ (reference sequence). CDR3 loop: CASRRGTEAGNTIYF.

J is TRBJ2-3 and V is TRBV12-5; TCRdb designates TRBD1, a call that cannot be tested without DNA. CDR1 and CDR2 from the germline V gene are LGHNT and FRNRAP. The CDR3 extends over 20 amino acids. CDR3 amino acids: CASGLVFDRRGRSNTDTQYF. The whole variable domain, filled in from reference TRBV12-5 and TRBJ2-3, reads DARVTQTPRHKVTEMGQEVTMRCQPILGHNTVFWYRQTMMQGLELLAYFRNRAPLDDSGMPKDRFSAEMPDATLATLKIQPSEPRDSAVYFCASGLVFDRRGRSNTDTQYFGPGTRLTVL.

The CDR3 loop reads CASSSSGGSHYEQYF. This sequence joins TRBV19 and TRBJ2-7; TCRdb returns TRBD2, unconfirmable since there is no DNA. CDR3 size: 15 residues. Germline CDR1 and CDR2: LNHDA and SQIVND (reference sequence).

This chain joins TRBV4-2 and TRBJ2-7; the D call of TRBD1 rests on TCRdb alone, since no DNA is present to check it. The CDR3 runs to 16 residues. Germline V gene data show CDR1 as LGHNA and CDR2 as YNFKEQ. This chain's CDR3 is CASSQVRGENSYEQYF.

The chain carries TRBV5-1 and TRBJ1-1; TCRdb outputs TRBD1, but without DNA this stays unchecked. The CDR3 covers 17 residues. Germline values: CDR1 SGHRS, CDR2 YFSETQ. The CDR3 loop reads CASSLTRTGYSDTEAFF.

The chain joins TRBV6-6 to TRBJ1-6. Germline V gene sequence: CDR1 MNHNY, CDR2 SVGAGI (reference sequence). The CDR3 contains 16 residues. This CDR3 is CASSYSPADYNSPLHF.

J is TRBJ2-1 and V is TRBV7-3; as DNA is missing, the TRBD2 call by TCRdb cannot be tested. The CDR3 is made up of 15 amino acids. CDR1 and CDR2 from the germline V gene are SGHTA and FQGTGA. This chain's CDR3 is CASSLSGGAMDEQFF.

This CDR3 is CASMIDAEQYF. This sequence joins TRBV7-9 and TRBJ2-7. The germline V gene encodes CDR1 SEHNR and CDR2 FQNEAQ (reference sequence). The CDR3 spans 11 residues.

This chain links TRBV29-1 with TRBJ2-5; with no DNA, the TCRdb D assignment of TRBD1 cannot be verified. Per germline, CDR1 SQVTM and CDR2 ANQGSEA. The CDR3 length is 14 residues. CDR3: CSVYGQGEQETQYF.

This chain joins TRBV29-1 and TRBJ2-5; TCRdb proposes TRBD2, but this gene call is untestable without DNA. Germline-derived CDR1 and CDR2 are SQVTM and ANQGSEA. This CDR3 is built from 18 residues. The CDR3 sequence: CSVEVPSDGDFEAETQYF.

This CDR3 is CASSPRSVGGAYNEQFF. The gene calls are TRBV11-3 and TRBJ2-1; the TRBD1 assignment by TCRdb is unverifiable without DNA. CDR3 size: 17 residues. The germline CDR1 and CDR2 sequences are SGHNT and YENEEA.

The CDR3 loop reads CASSTLTSGDTDTQYF. This chain connects TRBV28 to TRBJ2-3; the TRBD2 assignment by TCRdb is unverifiable without DNA. This CDR3 contains 16 residues. The germline V gene has CDR1 MDHEN and CDR2 SYDVKM.

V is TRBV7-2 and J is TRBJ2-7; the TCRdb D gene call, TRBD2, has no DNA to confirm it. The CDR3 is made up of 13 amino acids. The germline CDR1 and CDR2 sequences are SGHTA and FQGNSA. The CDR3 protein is CASSLLGLGEQYF.

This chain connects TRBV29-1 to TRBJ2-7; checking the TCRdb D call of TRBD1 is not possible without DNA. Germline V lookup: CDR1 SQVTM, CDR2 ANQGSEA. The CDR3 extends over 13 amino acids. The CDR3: CSVENPEWYEQYF.

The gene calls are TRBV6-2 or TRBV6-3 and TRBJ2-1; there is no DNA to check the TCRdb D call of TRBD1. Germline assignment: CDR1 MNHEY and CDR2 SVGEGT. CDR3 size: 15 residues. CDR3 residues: CASRSLRDDLREQFF.

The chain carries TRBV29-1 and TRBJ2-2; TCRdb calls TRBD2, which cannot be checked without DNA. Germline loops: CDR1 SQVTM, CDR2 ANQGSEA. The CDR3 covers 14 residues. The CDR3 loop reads CSVGPIGNTGELFF.

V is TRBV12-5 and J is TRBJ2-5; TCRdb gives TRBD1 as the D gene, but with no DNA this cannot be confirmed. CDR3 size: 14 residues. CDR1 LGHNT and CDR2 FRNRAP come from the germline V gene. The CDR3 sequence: CASGPPGGAETQYF.

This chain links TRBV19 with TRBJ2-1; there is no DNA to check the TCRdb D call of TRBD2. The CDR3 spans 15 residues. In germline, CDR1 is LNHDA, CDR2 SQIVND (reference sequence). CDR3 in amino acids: CASSMLLAGGNEQFF.

CDR3 loop: CSAALLYGYTF. V usage is TRBV29-1 and J usage is TRBJ1-2. CDR1 and CDR2 from the germline V gene are SQVTM and ANQGSEA. This CDR3 is built from 11 residues.

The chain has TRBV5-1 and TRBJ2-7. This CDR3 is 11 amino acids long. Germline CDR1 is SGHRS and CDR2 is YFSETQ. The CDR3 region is CASRSAYEQYF.